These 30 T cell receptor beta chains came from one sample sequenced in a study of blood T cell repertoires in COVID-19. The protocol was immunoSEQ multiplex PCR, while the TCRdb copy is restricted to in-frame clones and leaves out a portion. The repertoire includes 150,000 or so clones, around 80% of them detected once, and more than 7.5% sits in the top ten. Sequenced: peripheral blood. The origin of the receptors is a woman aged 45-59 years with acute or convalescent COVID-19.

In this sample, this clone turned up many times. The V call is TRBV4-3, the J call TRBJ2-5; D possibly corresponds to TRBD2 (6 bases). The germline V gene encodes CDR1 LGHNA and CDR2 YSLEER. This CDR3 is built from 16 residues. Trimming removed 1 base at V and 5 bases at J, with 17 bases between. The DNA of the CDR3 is TGCGCCAGCAGCCAAGTTTATCAGGGAGGAGTGGAGACCCAGTACTTC. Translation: CASSQVYQGGVETQYF.

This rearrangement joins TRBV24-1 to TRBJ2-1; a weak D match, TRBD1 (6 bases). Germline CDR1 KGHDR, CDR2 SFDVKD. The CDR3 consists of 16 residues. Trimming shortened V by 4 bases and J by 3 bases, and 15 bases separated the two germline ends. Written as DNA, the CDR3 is TGTGCCACCAGTGAGGCTCAGGGGCAGAGCTACAATGAGCAGTTCTTC. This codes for CATSEAQGQSYNEQFF.

The CDR3 protein is CASSHTNSGHEAFF. The CDR3 DNA sequence: TGTGCCAGCAGTCACACCAACTCCGGACACGAAGCTTTCTTT. The rearrangement uses TRBV27 and TRBJ1-1, with D possibly being TRBD1 (5 bases). Between the trimmed V and J ends, which lost 5 bases and 8 bases, there was a span of 18 bases. This CDR3 spans 14 amino acids. Germline loops: CDR1 MNHEY, CDR2 SMNVEV (reference sequence).

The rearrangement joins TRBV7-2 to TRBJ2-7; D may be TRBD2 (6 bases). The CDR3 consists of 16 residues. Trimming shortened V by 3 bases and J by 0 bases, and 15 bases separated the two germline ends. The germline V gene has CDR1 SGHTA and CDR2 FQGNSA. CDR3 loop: CASSFPGSPDSYEQYF. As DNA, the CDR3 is TGTGCCAGCAGCTTCCCCGGGAGCCCCGACTCCTACGAGCAGTACTTC.

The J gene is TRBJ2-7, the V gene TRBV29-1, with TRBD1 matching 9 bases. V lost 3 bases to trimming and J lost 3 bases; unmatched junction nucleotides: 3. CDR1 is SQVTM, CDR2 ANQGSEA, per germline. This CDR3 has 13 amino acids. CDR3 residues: CSVEGQGIYEQYF. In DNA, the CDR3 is TGCAGCGTTGAGGGACAGGGTATCTACGAGCAGTACTTC.

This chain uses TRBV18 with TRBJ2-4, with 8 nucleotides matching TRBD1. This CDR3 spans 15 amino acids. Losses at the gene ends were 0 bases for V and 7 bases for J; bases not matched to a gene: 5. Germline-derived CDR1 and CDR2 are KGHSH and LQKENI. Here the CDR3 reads CASSPPGQGRNIQYF. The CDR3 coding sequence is TGTGCCAGCTCACCACCTGGACAGGGTAGGAACATTCAGTACTTC.

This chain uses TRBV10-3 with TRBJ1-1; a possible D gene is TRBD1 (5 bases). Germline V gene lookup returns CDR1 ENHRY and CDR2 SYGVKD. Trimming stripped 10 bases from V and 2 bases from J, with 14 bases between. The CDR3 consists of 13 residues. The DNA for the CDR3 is TGTGCCACCGCTGACAGCGTTAACACTGAAGCTTTCTTT. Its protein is CATADSVNTEAFF.

The CDR3 sequence is CAWSKDTNQPQHF. CDR3 nucleotide sequence: TGTGCCTGGAGTAAAGACACCAATCAGCCCCAGCATTTT. The chain recombines TRBV30 with TRBJ1-5; D is unclear. Germline CDR1 reads GTSNPN; CDR2 reads SVGIG (reference sequence). The CDR3 has 13 residues. V was clipped by 2 bases and J by 3 bases, with 8 bases between them.

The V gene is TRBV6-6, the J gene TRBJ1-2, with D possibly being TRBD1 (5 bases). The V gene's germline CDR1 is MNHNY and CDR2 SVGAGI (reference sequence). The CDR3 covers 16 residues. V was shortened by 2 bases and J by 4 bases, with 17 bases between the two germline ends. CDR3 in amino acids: CASSYGDSPGGYGYTF. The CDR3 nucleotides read TGTGCCAGCAGTTACGGGGACTCCCCCGGTGGCTATGGCTACACCTTC.

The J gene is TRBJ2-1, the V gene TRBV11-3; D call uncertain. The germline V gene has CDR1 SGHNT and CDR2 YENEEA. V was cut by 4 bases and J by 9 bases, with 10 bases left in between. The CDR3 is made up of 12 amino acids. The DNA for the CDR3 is TGTGCCAGCAGCTCCTCGAGGAGTGAGCAGTTCTTC. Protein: CASSSSRSEQFF.

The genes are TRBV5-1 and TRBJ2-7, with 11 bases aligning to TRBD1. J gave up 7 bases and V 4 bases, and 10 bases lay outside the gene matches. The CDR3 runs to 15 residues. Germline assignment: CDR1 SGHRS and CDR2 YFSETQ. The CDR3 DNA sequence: TGCGCCAGCAGCAAAACCGGGACAGGGGGGGTTGAGCAGTACTTC. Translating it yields CASSKTGTGGVEQYF.

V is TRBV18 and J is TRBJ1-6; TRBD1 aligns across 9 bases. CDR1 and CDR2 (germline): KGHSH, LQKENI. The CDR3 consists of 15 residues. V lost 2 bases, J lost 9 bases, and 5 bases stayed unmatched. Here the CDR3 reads CASSPTDRGGSPLHF. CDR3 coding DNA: TGTGCCAGCTCACCAACGGACAGGGGAGGTTCACCCCTCCACTTT.

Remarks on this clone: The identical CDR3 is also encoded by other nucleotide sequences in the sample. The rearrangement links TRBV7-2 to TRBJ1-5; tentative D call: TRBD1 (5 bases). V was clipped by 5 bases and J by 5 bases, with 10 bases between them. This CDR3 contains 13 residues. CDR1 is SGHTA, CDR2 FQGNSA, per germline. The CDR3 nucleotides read TGTGCCAGCAGCCTAGACAGTGATCAGCCCCAGCATTTT. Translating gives CASSLDSDQPQHF.

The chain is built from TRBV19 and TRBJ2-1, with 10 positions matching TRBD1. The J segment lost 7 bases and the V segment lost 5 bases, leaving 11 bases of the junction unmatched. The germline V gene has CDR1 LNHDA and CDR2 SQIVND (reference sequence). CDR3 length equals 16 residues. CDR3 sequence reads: CASSPRTGGRLNEQFF. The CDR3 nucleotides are TGTGCCAGTAGTCCAAGGACAGGGGGGCGCCTTAATGAGCAGTTCTTC.

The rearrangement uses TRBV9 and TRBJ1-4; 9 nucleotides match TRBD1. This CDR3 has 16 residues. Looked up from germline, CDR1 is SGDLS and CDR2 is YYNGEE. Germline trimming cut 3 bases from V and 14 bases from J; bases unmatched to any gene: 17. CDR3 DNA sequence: TGTGCCAGCAGCGCCTGGCCCGGGACAGGGATTCGATTTCTGTTTTTT. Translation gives CASSAWPGTGIRFLFF.

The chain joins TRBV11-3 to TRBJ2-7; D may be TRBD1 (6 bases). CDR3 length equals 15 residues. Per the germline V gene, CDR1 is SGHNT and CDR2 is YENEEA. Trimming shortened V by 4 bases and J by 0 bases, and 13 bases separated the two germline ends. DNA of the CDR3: TGTGCCAGCAGCTCTGGGGTACAGGGCTCCTACGAGCAGTACTTC. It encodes CASSSGVQGSYEQYF. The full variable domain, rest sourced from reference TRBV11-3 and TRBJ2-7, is EAGVVQSPRYKIIEKKQPVAFWCNPISGHNTLYWYLQNLGQGPELLIRYENEEAVDDSQLPKDRFSAERLKGVDSTLKIQPAELGDSAVYLCASSSGVQGSYEQYFGPGTRLTVT.

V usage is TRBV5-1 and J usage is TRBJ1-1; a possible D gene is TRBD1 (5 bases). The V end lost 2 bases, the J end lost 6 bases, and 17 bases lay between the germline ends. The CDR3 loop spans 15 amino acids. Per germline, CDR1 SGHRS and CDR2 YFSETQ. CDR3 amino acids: CASSLRGFTFSEAFF. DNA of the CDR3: TGCGCCAGCAGCTTAAGGGGCTTCACCTTCTCTGAAGCTTTCTTT. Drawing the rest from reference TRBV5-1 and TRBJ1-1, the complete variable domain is KAGVTQTPRYLIKTRGQQVTLSCSPISGHRSVSWYQQTPGQGLQFLFEYFSETQRNKGNFPGRFSGRQFSNSRSEMNVSTLELGDSALYLCASSLRGFTFSEAFFGQGTRLTVV.

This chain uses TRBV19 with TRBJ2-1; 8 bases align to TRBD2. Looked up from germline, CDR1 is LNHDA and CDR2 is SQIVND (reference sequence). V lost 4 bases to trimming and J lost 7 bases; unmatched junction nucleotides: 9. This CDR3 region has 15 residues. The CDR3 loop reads CASSTSSGKRNEQFF. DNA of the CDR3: TGTGCCAGTAGTACCAGTAGCGGGAAACGAAATGAGCAGTTCTTC.

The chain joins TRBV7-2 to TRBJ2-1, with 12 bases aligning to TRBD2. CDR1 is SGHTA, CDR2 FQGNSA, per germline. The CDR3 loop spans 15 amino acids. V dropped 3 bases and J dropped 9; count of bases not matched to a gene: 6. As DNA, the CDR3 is TGTGCCAGCAGCTTTAGGACTAGCGGGGTAGCTGAGCAGTTCTTC. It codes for CASSFRTSGVAEQFF.

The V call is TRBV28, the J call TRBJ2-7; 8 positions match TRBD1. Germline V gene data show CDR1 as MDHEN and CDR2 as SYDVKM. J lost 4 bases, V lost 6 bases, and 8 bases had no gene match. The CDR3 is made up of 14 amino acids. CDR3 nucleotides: TGTGCCAGCAGACTTGGACAGGGATGGTACGAGCAGTACTTC. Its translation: CASRLGQGWYEQYF.

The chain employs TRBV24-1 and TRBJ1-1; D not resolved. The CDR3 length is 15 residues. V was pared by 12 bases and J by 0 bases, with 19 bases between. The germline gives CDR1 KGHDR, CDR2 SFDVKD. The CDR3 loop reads CAVETTVHMNTEAFF. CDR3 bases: TGTGCCGTCGAGACCACAGTGCATATGAACACTGAAGCTTTCTTT.

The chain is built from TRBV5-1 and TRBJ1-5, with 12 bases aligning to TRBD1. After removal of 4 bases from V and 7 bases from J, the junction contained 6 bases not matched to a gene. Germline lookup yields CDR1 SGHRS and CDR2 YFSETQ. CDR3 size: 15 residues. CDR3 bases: TGCGCCAGCAGCCTAGGGACAGGGGGCGACCAGCCCCAGCATTTT. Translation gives CASSLGTGGDQPQHF.

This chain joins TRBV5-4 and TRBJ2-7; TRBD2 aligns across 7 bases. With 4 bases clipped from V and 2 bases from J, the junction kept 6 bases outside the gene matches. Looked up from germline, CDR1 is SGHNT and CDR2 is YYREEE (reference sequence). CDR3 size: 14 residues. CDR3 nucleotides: TGTGCCAGCAGCCAGCGGGGAGGGACCTACGAGCAGTACTTC. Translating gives CASSQRGGTYEQYF. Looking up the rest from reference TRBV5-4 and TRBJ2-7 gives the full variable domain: ETGVTQSPTHLIKTRGQQVTLRCSSQSGHNTVSWYQQALGQGPQFIFQYYREEENGRGNFPPRFSGLQFPNYSSELNVNALELDDSALYLCASSQRGGTYEQYFGPGTRLTVT.

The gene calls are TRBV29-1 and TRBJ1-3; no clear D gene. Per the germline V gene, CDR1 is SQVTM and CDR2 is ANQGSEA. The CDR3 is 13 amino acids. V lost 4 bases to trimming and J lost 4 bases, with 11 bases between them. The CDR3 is CSVGLLLGNTIYF. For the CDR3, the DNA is TGCAGCGTTGGTTTACTTCTGGGAAACACCATATATTTT. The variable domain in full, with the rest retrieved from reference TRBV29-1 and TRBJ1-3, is SAVISQKPSRDICQRGTSLTIQCQVDSQVTMMFWYRQQPGQSLTLIATANQGSEATYESGFVIDKFPISRPNLTFSTLTVSNMSPEDSSIYLCSVGLLLGNTIYFGEGSWLTVV.

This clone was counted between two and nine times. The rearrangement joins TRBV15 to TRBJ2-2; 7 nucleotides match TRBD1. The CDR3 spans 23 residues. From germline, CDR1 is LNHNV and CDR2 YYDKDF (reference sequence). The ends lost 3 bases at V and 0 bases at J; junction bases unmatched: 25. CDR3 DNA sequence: TGTGCCACCAGCAGGACAAGACCCTACAGGGGCGAACAGATTATAGCGAACACCGGGGAGCTGTTTTTT. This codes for CATSRTRPYRGEQIIANTGELFF.

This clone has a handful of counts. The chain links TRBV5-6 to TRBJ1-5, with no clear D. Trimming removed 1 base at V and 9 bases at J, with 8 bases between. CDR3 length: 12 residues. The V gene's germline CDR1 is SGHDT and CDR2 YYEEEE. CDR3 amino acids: CASSLSPGPQHF. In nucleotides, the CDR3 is TGTGCCAGCAGCTTGTCTCCGGGGCCCCAGCATTTT.

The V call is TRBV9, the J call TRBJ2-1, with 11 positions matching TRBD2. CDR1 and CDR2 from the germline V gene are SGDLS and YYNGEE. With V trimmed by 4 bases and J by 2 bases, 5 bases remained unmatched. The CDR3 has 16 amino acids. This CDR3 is CASSTRLAGTYNEQFF. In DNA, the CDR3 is TGTGCCAGCAGCACTCGACTAGCGGGGACCTACAATGAGCAGTTCTTC.

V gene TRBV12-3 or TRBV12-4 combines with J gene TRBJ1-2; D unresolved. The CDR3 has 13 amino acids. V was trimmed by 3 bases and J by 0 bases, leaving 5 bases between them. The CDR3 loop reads CASSFTANYGYTF. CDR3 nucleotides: TGTGCCAGCAGTTTTACAGCTAACTATGGCTACACCTTC.

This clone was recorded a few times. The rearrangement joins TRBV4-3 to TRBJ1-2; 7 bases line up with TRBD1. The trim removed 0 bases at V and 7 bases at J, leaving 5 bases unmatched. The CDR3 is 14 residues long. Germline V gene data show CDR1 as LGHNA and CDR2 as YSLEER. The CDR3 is CASSQDPQGGGYTF. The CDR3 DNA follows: TGCGCCAGCAGCCAAGATCCGCAGGGGGGTGGCTACACCTTC.

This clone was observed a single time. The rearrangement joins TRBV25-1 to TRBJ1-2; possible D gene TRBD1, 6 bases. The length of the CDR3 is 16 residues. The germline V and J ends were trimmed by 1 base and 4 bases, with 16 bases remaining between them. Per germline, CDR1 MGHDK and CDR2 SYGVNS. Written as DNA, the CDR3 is TGTGCCAGCAGTGAATCGGGGGGGCGCCCGGGCTATGGCTACACCTTC. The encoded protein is CASSESGGRPGYGYTF.